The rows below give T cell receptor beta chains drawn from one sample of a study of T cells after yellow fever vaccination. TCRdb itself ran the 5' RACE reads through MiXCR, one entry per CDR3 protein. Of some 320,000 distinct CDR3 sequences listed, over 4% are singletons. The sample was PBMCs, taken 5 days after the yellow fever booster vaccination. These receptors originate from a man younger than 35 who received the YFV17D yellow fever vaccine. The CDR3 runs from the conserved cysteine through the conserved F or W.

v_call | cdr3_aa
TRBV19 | CASSSLDRDSYNEQFF
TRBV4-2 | CASSQDQTSGGISGGKNIQYF
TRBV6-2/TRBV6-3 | CASSYSGNFEQYF
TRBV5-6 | CASSLWAFGNTIYF
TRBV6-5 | CASSRTPRNYGYTF
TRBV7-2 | CASSLAVAAISNSPLHF
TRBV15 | CATSRGRNNSPLHF
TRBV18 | CASSPEGLGSPLHF
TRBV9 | CASSDRRSNTQYF
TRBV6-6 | CASSFGGDYGYTF
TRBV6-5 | CASSSTGELFF
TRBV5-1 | CASSLVGGRPNEQFF
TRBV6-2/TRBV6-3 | CASGGDSYNEQFF
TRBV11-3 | CASSLNSFTGELFF
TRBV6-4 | CASNSRGGRSRIISNQPQHF
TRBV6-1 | CASSSDRGRNEQFF
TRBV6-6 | CASSPTPGLAGGFTHYNEQFF
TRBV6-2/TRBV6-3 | CASSQGGNLYLFGYTF
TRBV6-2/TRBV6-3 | CASHWGSSTGELFF
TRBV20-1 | CSAISATNEKLFF
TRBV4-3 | CASSQDWGGASMKTQYF
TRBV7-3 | CASSPDGKVGRRAFF
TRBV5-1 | CASSETGDVEAFF
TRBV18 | CASSPTYKDYEQYF
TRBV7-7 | CASSQGTGPPYEQYF
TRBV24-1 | CATSAPQFPYEQYF
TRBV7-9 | CASSLEVAGTGYTF
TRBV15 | CATSRERPGETQYF
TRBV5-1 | CASSSGGADQFF
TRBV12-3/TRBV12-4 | CASSHVQALSYEQYF
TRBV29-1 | CSVARSSGANVLTF
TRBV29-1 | CSVVGRLAGGSFSYEQYF
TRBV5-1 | CASSWRLDGANVLTF
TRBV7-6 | CASSLGGGTKETQYF
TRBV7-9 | CASSQRQGAGANVLTF
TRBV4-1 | CASSQDGLGRDEQYF
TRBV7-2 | CASSLVARGTDTQYF
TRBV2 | CASGTVYSGNTIYF
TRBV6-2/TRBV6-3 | CASTQSGANVLTF
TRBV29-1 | CSVVPGGTNYGYTF
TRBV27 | CASSLSYGHYEQYF
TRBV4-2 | CASSQEGNYNYGYTF
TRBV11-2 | CASSGLGGYATEAFF
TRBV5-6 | CASSHYNEQFF
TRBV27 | CASSSADPIPNQPQHF
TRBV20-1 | CSALRRLPWGSSTDTQYF
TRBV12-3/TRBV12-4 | CASSAGLLDTQYF
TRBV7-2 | CASSFSRDSHTDTQYF
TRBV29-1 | CSATDREGFYEQYF
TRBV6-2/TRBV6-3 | CASSYGRGGVYEQFF
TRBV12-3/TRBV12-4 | CASSLDRENQPQHF